What follows are 18 T cell receptor beta chains derived from one specimen sequenced in a study of T cells in Graves' hyperthyroidism and ophthalmopathy. The investigators amplified TCR beta CDR3 regions from RNA transcripts. A first-round RT-PCR of the TCR CDR3 used the HTBI primer set. TCRdb re-derived calls from the multiplex PCR reads in MiXCR, one entry per CDR3 protein. The sample carries roughly 380,000 distinct CDR3 sequences, about a fifth recorded once. What was sequenced was blood. These receptors came from a woman under 30 with Graves' hyperthyroidism.

The V call is TRBV29-1, the J call TRBJ1-1, with 7 bases fitting TRBD1. This CDR3 has 15 residues. Looked up from germline, CDR1 is SQVTM and CDR2 is ANQGSEA. After removal of 4 bases from V and 5 bases from J, the junction contained 13 bases not matched to a gene. The CDR3 protein is CSVVGRGRGNTEAFF. The CDR3 DNA sequence: TGCAGCGTTGTGGGTAGGGGGCGCGGGAATACTGAAGCTTTCTTT.

This clonotype occurred many times. V and J are TRBV2 and TRBJ1-1; D is ambiguous. With 3 bases removed from V and 4 bases from J, the gap between germline ends came to 6 bases. Germline loops: CDR1 SNHLY, CDR2 FYNNEI. The CDR3 length is 12 residues. This chain's CDR3 is CASSDAGTEAFF. The CDR3 coding sequence is TGTGCCAGCAGTGATGCGGGCACTGAAGCTTTCTTT.

The sample holds a few counts of this clonotype. This rearrangement joins TRBV30 to TRBJ1-1; D not resolved. Germline values: CDR1 GTSNPN, CDR2 SVGIG (reference sequence). V was trimmed by 1 base and J by 10 bases, leaving 16 bases between them. CDR3 length: 13 amino acids. This chain's CDR3 is CAWSDPGLSRAFF. CDR3 nucleotide sequence: TGTGCCTGGAGTGACCCCGGACTCTCTAGAGCTTTCTTT.

This clonotype was detected ten times or more. The chain couples TRBV12-3 or TRBV12-4 to TRBJ1-1, with no clear D. V was pared by 3 bases and J by 7 bases, with 12 bases between. The length of the CDR3 is 13 residues. In nucleotides, the CDR3 is TGTGCCAGCAGTTTGAGGGATTTGGATGAAGCTTTCTTT. This sequence encodes CASSLRDLDEAFF.

The chain is built from TRBV6-4 and TRBJ2-2; no firm D call. The CDR3 covers 13 residues. CDR1 and CDR2 (germline): MRHNA, SNTAGT. Between the trimmed V and J ends, which lost 3 bases and 7 bases, there was a span of 9 bases. For the CDR3, the DNA is TGTGCCAGCAGTGAAAGTCTTATCGGGGAGCTGTTTTTT. It is translated as CASSESLIGELFF.

The rearrangement joins TRBV6-1 to TRBJ2-7; perhaps D is TRBD1 or TRBD2 (5 bases each). The CDR3 has 11 amino acids. CDR1 is MNHNS and CDR2 is SASEGT in the germline V gene. Trimming took off 5 bases at V and 7 bases at J, with 9 bases between the two ends. The CDR3 here is CASSRGREQYF. In nucleotides, the CDR3 is TGTGCCAGCAGTCGGGGACGGGAGCAGTACTTC.

CDR3: CASSRGTGSFEPQHF. The CDR3 coding sequence is TGTGCCAGCAGCAGGGGGACAGGTAGTTTTGAGCCCCAGCATTTT. The gene calls are TRBV5-6 and TRBJ1-5; 8 bases are a match to TRBD1. The ends lost 4 bases at V and 8 bases at J; junction bases unmatched: 11. The germline V gene has CDR1 SGHDT and CDR2 YYEEEE. The CDR3 is made up of 15 amino acids.

This clonotype occurred many times. The chain joins TRBV5-1 to TRBJ1-2, with a weak D call TRBD1 (5 bases). The CDR3 runs 15 residues. V was cut by 4 bases and J by 5 bases, with 18 bases left in between. Germline CDR1 SGHRS, CDR2 YFSETQ. The CDR3 region has the DNA TGCGCCAGCAGCCGAGCGGGGGACCTCAGTTATGGCTACACCTTC. Protein product: CASSRAGDLSYGYTF.

Many counts were recorded for this clonotype. The rearrangement links TRBV27 to TRBJ1-5; 8 positions agree with TRBD1. CDR3 length: 14 amino acids. V lost 5 bases and J lost 7; bases outside the gene matches: 7. CDR1 and CDR2 (germline): MNHEY, SMNVEV (reference sequence). The CDR3 region has the DNA TGTGCCAGCAGTCCCCGACAGGGGAGGCAGCCCCAGCATTTT. Translating it yields CASSPRQGRQPQHF.

This clonotype was counted between two and nine times. V usage is TRBV6-2 or TRBV6-3 and J usage is TRBJ1-2; a possible D gene is TRBD1 (5 bases). Per germline, CDR1 MNHEY and CDR2 SVGEGT. This CDR3 has 13 amino acids. V lost 6 bases to trimming and J lost 4 bases, with 12 bases between them. The CDR3 sequence: CASRPTGRYGYTF. DNA for the CDR3: TGTGCCAGCAGACCAACAGGACGCTATGGCTACACCTTC.

Ten or more counts support this clonotype. V is TRBV20-1 and J is TRBJ2-7, with D possibly TRBD1 on 6 matching bases. Trimming shortened V by 4 bases and J by 2 bases, and 18 bases separated the two germline ends. This CDR3 is built from 15 residues. Germline V CDR1 and CDR2: DFQATT, SNEGSKA (reference sequence). The CDR3 sequence is CSANLDSEIAYEQYF. In nucleotides, the CDR3 is TGCAGTGCTAACCTGGACAGTGAGATAGCCTACGAGCAGTACTTC.

This clonotype was seen ten or more times. The V and J genes are TRBV5-1 and TRBJ2-2, with 9 bases fitting TRBD1. The CDR3 is 17 residues long. Unmatched junction bases numbered 14, after V lost 3 bases and J lost 8 bases. CDR1 SGHRS and CDR2 YFSETQ come from the germline V gene. The DNA for the CDR3 is TGCGCCAGCAGCTCGAGCCGGGACAGGGTTGGAAGTGGGGAGCTGTTTTTT. Translation gives CASSSSRDRVGSGELFF.

This clonotype came up many times. Written as DNA, the CDR3 is TGCAGTGCTAGTCCAATGGGGCGGGGGGGACCGGAGACCCAGTACTTC. This gives the protein CSASPMGRGGPETQYF. The rearrangement uses TRBV20-1 and TRBJ2-5; 9 nucleotides agree with TRBD2. Trimming cost V 3 bases and J 5 bases; bases outside gene matches: 13. The CDR3 contains 16 residues. The germline gives CDR1 DFQATT, CDR2 SNEGSKA (reference sequence).

This clonotype was recorded at least ten times. The V and J genes are TRBV27 and TRBJ1-5; no clear D gene. V gave up 4 bases and J gave up 0 bases, with 13 bases separating them. Germline V gene data show CDR1 as MNHEY and CDR2 as SMNVEV (reference sequence). The CDR3 runs 16 residues. The CDR3 DNA sequence: TGTGCCAGCAGTTCCTTGGACCGGGATAGCAATCAGCCCCAGCATTTT. Its translation is CASSSLDRDSNQPQHF.

The table lists this clonotype with many counts. The CDR3 nucleotides read TGCGCCAGCAGCCCTCGACAGGGGATAGCCTACTCTGGAAACACCATATATTTT. This sequence encodes CASSPRQGIAYSGNTIYF. This chain joins TRBV4-1 and TRBJ1-3, with 8 bases matching TRBD1. Trimming removed 4 bases from V and 0 bases from J; junction bases left unmatched: 11. The germline CDR1 and CDR2 sequences are MGHRA and YSYEKL. CDR3 length equals 18 residues.

This clonotype was seen ten or more times. The chain recombines TRBV20-1 with TRBJ1-5, with D uncertain. V was trimmed by 1 base and J by 3 bases, leaving 13 bases between them. This CDR3 spans 15 amino acids. Germline lookup yields CDR1 DFQATT and CDR2 SNEGSKA (reference sequence). CDR3 loop: CSARGFRENNQPQHF. The CDR3 DNA is TGCAGTGCTAGAGGATTCCGGGAAAACAATCAGCCCCAGCATTTT.

This clonotype was counted many times. V and J are TRBV27 and TRBJ1-1; D possibly corresponds to TRBD1 (5 bases). The CDR3 has 13 residues. The germline V gene encodes CDR1 MNHEY and CDR2 SMNVEV (reference sequence). V lost 7 bases and J lost 5, with 14 bases in between. CDR3 coding DNA: TGTGCCAGCACACGGTGGAAGGGGACTGAAGCTTTCTTT. This sequence encodes CASTRWKGTEAFF.

There are many counts of this clonotype. The V and J genes are TRBV12-3 or TRBV12-4 and TRBJ2-5; D could derive from TRBD1 or TRBD2 (5 bases each). The CDR3 totals 16 residues. The V gene lost 6 bases and the J gene lost 4 bases, with 21 bases spanning the gap. The CDR3 spells CASSAPGTIHGETQYF. As DNA, the CDR3 is TGTGCCAGCAGCGCGCCCGGGACCATCCACGGAGAGACCCAGTACTTC.